This T cell receptor beta chain was captured by sequencing in a study of long-term antiretroviral therapy in people with HIV. The assay used was immunoSEQ (version v3.0), run at survey level. Profiling relied on immunoSEQ multiplex PCR, and the TCRdb table lists in-frame clones only, not all of them. The table has about 24,000 clones, 79% seen once; the top ten hold 10%. Looked up from germline, CDR1 is MNHEY and CDR2 is SMNVEV (reference sequence). V lost 5 bases and J lost 0, with 18 bases in between. The CDR3 spans 17 residues. The sample in question was unsorted PBMCs, obtained 1.2 years after starting antiretroviral therapy. The chain carries TRBV27 and TRBJ2-3; the D gene is possibly TRBD2 (5 bases). This sequence was found in a woman aged 40 to 49 with HIV. CDR3 DNA: TGTGCCAGCAGTATTAGCGCCTATCTACCTAGCACAGATACGCAGTATTTT. This codes for CASSISAYLPSTDTQYF.